These 25 T cell receptor beta chains came from one sample sequenced in a study of technical replicates of blood from several donors. The method was immunoSEQ multiplex PCR; TCRdb's version includes in-frame clones alone and lacks a portion of them. The data show more than 80,000 clones, about 96% seen once. The specimen sequenced was T cells isolated from PBMCs. These receptors were collected from a human donor in good health.

The chain couples TRBV7-2 to TRBJ2-7; 8 nucleotides match TRBD2. V trimming: 5 bases; J trimming: 3 bases; junction bases outside the gene matches: 3. Germline V lookup: CDR1 SGHTA, CDR2 FQGNSA. The CDR3 is made up of 13 amino acids. CDR3 amino acids: CASSISGIYEQYF. CDR3 DNA: TGTGCCAGCAGCATTAGCGGGATCTACGAGCAGTACTTC. The whole variable domain, remainder taken from reference TRBV7-2 and TRBJ2-7, is GAGVSQSPSNKVTEKGKDVELRCDPISGHTALYWYRQSLGQGLEFLIYFQGNSAPDKSGLPSDRFSAERTGGSVSTLTIQRTQQEDSAVYLCASSISGIYEQYFGPGTRLTVT.

The V call is TRBV29-1, the J call TRBJ1-1, with D possibly TRBD1 on 6 matching bases. The CDR3 runs 14 residues. Trimming took 3 bases from V and 7 from J, leaving 18 bases between them. CDR1 is SQVTM, CDR2 ANQGSEA, per germline. The CDR3 DNA reads TGCAGCGTTGAGACCTCTACAGGGTTAGGTGAAGCTTTCTTT. Its translation is CSVETSTGLGEAFF.

The chain links TRBV2 to TRBJ2-3, with D possibly matching TRBD1 (6 bases). The germline V gene encodes CDR1 SNHLY and CDR2 FYNNEI. The CDR3 spans 14 residues. V shed 4 bases and J shed 0 bases, with 8 bases lying between them. Here the CDR3 reads CASSGQVSTDTQYF. The CDR3 nucleotides are TGTGCCAGCAGTGGACAGGTTAGCACAGATACGCAGTATTTT.

This rearrangement joins TRBV6-5 to TRBJ2-7; 14 positions match TRBD2. The V gene end was trimmed by 0 bases and the J gene end by 4 bases; junction bases not matched to a gene: 2. There are 16 residues in the CDR3. Germline CDR1 MNHEY, CDR2 SVGAGI. CDR3 DNA sequence: TGTGCCAGCAGTTACTCGACTAGCGGGAGGGGGTACGAGCAGTACTTC. It encodes CASSYSTSGRGYEQYF.

The chain has TRBV27 and TRBJ2-2, with 9 bases fitting TRBD2. The CDR3 is 17 residues long. The V and J ends lost 8 bases and 3 bases, in that order; junction bases with no gene match: 13. CDR1 is MNHEY, CDR2 SMNVEV, per germline (reference sequence). The CDR3: CASRSGGGGTYTGELFF. CDR3 DNA: TGTGCCAGCCGATCGGGCGGGGGGGGGACCTACACCGGGGAGCTGTTTTTT.

The rearrangement joins TRBV15 to TRBJ1-5; D uncertain. There are 14 residues in the CDR3. Trimming cost V 0 bases and J 1 base, with 4 bases left between them. Germline values: CDR1 LNHNV, CDR2 YYDKDF (reference sequence). CDR3 in amino acids: CATSRDQSNQPQHF. CDR3 bases: TGTGCCACCAGCAGAGATCAGAGCAATCAGCCCCAGCATTTT.

The sample holds one count of this clone. V is TRBV5-6 and J is TRBJ1-1; TRBD1 matches 7 bases. Germline CDR1 and CDR2: SGHDT and YYEEEE. The CDR3 loop spans 15 amino acids. The V segment lost 0 bases and the J segment 4 bases; nucleotides outside the gene matches: 6. The CDR3 is CASSLVAQGITEAFF. CDR3 in DNA: TGTGCCAGCAGCTTGGTAGCACAGGGGATCACTGAAGCTTTCTTT.

The chain links TRBV5-8 to TRBJ2-1, with 10 bases that match TRBD2. Germline values: CDR1 SGHTS, CDR2 YDEGEE. The CDR3 loop spans 18 amino acids. The trim removed 5 bases at V and 0 bases at J, leaving 11 bases unmatched. This CDR3 reads CASRPGLAAIPSYNEQFF. CDR3 in DNA: TGTGCCAGCAGACCAGGACTAGCGGCTATCCCCTCCTACAATGAGCAGTTCTTC.

The rearrangement links TRBV7-9 to TRBJ2-5; 7 positions match TRBD1. CDR3 length: 16 amino acids. After removal of 5 bases from V and 4 bases from J, the junction contained 13 bases not matched to a gene. The V gene's germline CDR1 is SEHNR and CDR2 FQNEAQ (reference sequence). CDR3 amino acids: CASSPPAHRQGETQYF. In DNA, the CDR3 is TGTGCCAGCAGCCCCCCTGCCCATCGACAGGGAGAGACCCAGTACTTC. The complete variable domain, with remaining parts taken from reference TRBV7-9 and TRBJ2-5, reads DTGVSQNPRHKITKRGQNVTFRCDPISEHNRLYWYRQTLGQGPEFLTYFQNEAQLEKSRLLSDRFSAERPKGSFSTLEIQRTEQGDSAMYLCASSPPAHRQGETQYFGPGTRLLVL.

This clone occurred once. CDR3 region: CASSLLVLSDRAGNTIYF. Written as DNA, the CDR3 is TGTGCCAGCAGCTTACTAGTGCTATCGGACAGGGCTGGAAACACCATATATTTT. The gene calls are TRBV7-9 and TRBJ1-3; 8 bases align to TRBD1. Looked up from germline, CDR1 is SEHNR and CDR2 is FQNEAQ (reference sequence). J lost 2 bases, V lost 2 bases, and 11 bases had no gene match. CDR3 size: 18 residues. Drawing the rest from reference TRBV7-9 and TRBJ1-3, the complete variable domain is DTGVSQNPRHKITKRGQNVTFRCDPISEHNRLYWYRQTLGQGPEFLTYFQNEAQLEKSRLLSDRFSAERPKGSFSTLEIQRTEQGDSAMYLCASSLLVLSDRAGNTIYFGEGSWLTVV.

The chain couples TRBV27 to TRBJ2-2; D may be TRBD1 (6 bases). The germline gives CDR1 MNHEY, CDR2 SMNVEV (reference sequence). Trimming took 6 bases from V and 1 from J, leaving 21 bases between them. The CDR3 is 18 residues long. CDR3 nucleotide sequence: TGTGCCAGCAGACGGATTTTCGAAACGGGACAGAACACCGGGGAGCTGTTTTTT. Translation gives CASRRIFETGQNTGELFF.

This clone was found once. The chain employs TRBV2 and TRBJ2-3, with TRBD1 matching over 9 bases. Looked up from germline, CDR1 is SNHLY and CDR2 is FYNNEI. The V gene end was trimmed by 9 bases and the J gene end by 1 base; junction bases not matched to a gene: 5. There are 14 residues in the CDR3. CDR3 loop: CASTRDRGTDTQYF. CDR3 DNA sequence: TGTGCCAGTACTAGGGACAGGGGCACAGATACGCAGTATTTT.

This clone appeared once. The chain combines TRBV9 with TRBJ1-5; no reliable D call. This CDR3 comprises 13 residues. V lost 0 bases and J lost 10, with 11 bases in between. The germline gives CDR1 SGDLS, CDR2 YYNGEE. The CDR3, as DNA: TGTGCCAGCAGCGTAGGCACGGGTGGACCCCAGCATTTT. Amino acid sequence: CASSVGTGGPQHF.

V is TRBV7-9 and J is TRBJ2-3; D not resolved. CDR3 length: 13 residues. Germline V gene data show CDR1 as SEHNR and CDR2 as FQNEAQ (reference sequence). V shed 7 bases and J shed 2 bases, with 10 bases lying between them. Written as DNA, the CDR3 is TGTGCCAGCATCGTACCCTACACAGATACGCAGTATTTT. Protein: CASIVPYTDTQYF.

The J gene is TRBJ1-2, the V gene TRBV28; 7 nucleotides line up with TRBD1. Germline V gene sequence: CDR1 MDHEN, CDR2 SYDVKM. The ends lost 5 bases at V and 4 bases at J; junction bases unmatched: 10. The CDR3 totals 15 residues. This chain's CDR3 is CASSRQGLAPYGYTF. As DNA, the CDR3 is TGTGCCAGCAGTCGACAGGGTCTGGCCCCCTATGGCTACACCTTC.

In this sample, this clone turned up once. The chain joins TRBV4-2 to TRBJ2-7, with 12 positions matching TRBD2. Germline values: CDR1 LGHNA, CDR2 YNFKEQ. The V and J ends lost 5 bases and 3 bases, in that order; junction bases with no gene match: 11. CDR3 length equals 17 residues. The CDR3 DNA reads as TGTGCCAGCAGCAGGATACTAGCGGGAGGTCTCGTCTACGAGCAGTACTTC. This translates into CASSRILAGGLVYEQYF.

The chain links TRBV11-2 to TRBJ2-7; 9 nucleotides agree with TRBD1. The CDR3 spans 16 residues. Germline V lookup: CDR1 SGHAT, CDR2 FQNNGV. V shed 0 bases, J shed 1 base, and the junction held 4 bases outside the gene matches. CDR3 DNA: TGTGCCAGCAGCTTAGATCCCGGGACAGGGTCCTACGAGCAGTACTTC. It yields the protein CASSLDPGTGSYEQYF.

This clone was seen once. V usage is TRBV14 and J usage is TRBJ1-2; TRBD1 aligns across 9 bases. CDR1 SGHDN and CDR2 FVKESK come from the germline V gene. The junction had 5 bases not matched to a gene; V was cut back by 3 bases and J by 6 bases. This CDR3 region has 14 residues. The CDR3 spells CASSQYRGHDGYTF. The CDR3 DNA reads TGTGCCAGCAGCCAGTACAGGGGGCACGATGGCTACACCTTC.

The rearrangement links TRBV11-2 to TRBJ2-1; 7 positions match TRBD2. V gave up 1 base and J gave up 1 base; unmatched junction bases: 1. The CDR3 totals 15 residues. Germline assignment: CDR1 SGHAT and CDR2 FQNNGV. The CDR3 spells CASSLVGGSYNEQFF. DNA for the CDR3: TGTGCCAGCAGCTTAGTCGGGGGGTCCTACAATGAGCAGTTCTTC.

The chain employs TRBV19 and TRBJ1-2; 9 positions match TRBD1. This CDR3 is 16 amino acids long. Germline assignment: CDR1 LNHDA and CDR2 SQIVND (reference sequence). V was pared by 2 bases and J by 6 bases, with 10 bases of the junction left unmatched. In nucleotides, the CDR3 is TGTGCCAGTAGTATAACGGCCCGGGACAGGGCGAATGGCTACACCTTC. Amino acid sequence: CASSITARDRANGYTF.

The chain joins TRBV6-5 to TRBJ1-5, with a possible D match to TRBD1 (6 bases). The CDR3 consists of 15 residues. The ends were cut back, 4 bases at V and 7 bases at J, with 17 bases in the middle. From germline, CDR1 is MNHEY and CDR2 SVGAGI. CDR3 region: CASSLTQGYGQPQHF. As DNA, the CDR3 is TGTGCCAGCAGTTTAACCCAGGGGTATGGGCAGCCCCAGCATTTT.

The chain carries TRBV7-6 and TRBJ2-2; TRBD2 matches at 10 bases. Unmatched junction bases numbered 7, after V lost 9 bases and J lost 3 bases. CDR1 SGHVS and CDR2 FNYEAQ come from the germline V gene. The CDR3 extends over 15 amino acids. This CDR3 reads CASKREGRYTGELFF. CDR3 coding DNA: TGTGCCAGTAAGCGGGAGGGCCGATACACCGGGGAGCTGTTTTTT.

The chain employs TRBV28 and TRBJ1-1, with a possible D match to TRBD1 (6 bases). The ends were cut back, 6 bases at V and 0 bases at J, with 17 bases in the middle. The CDR3 covers 16 residues. Germline loops: CDR1 MDHEN, CDR2 SYDVKM. DNA of the CDR3: TGTGCCAGCAGCCTACAGGGACGTAGGATGAACACTGAAGCTTTCTTT. Its translation is CASSLQGRRMNTEAFF.

The CDR3 DNA sequence: TGTGCCAGCAGCTTATTTAACCTGACAGGGCCAAACTATGGCTACACCTTC. Protein sequence: CASSLFNLTGPNYGYTF. This chain connects TRBV11-3 to TRBJ1-2; TRBD1 matches 7 bases. CDR3 length: 17 amino acids. Germline CDR1 and CDR2: SGHNT and YENEEA. V gave up 2 bases and J gave up 2 bases; unmatched junction bases: 11. Variable domain in full (rest from reference TRBV11-3 and TRBJ1-2): EAGVVQSPRYKIIEKKQPVAFWCNPISGHNTLYWYLQNLGQGPELLIRYENEEAVDDSQLPKDRFSAERLKGVDSTLKIQPAELGDSAVYLCASSLFNLTGPNYGYTFGSGTRLTVV.

This chain links TRBV5-6 with TRBJ1-1; 8 positions agree with TRBD1. This CDR3 is built from 15 residues. The ends lost 2 bases at V and 4 bases at J; junction bases unmatched: 7. Per germline, CDR1 SGHDT and CDR2 YYEEEE. The CDR3 DNA reads as TGTGCCAGCAGCTTTATTTCCCAGGGGGCCACTGAAGCTTTCTTT. Protein sequence: CASSFISQGATEAFF.